Below are 19 T cell receptor beta chains sequenced from a single sample in a study of response to subunit inactivated influenza vaccine. TCRdb re-called the RT-PCR reads through MiXCR, storing one row per CDR3 protein. This table has about 700,000 distinct CDR3 sequences, more than 11% appearing once. The sample here was PBMCs from blood, taken 14 to 15 days before vaccination. These receptors were obtained from a man aged 50 or older who received an inactivated influenza vaccine.

The chain has TRBV7-9 and TRBJ2-7; 7 bases are a match to TRBD1. V lost 4 bases, J lost 0 bases, and 6 bases stayed unmatched. This CDR3 contains 15 residues. Germline V gives CDR1 SEHNR, CDR2 FQNEAQ (reference sequence). The CDR3 spells CASSSQTGSSYEQYF. For the CDR3, the DNA is TGTGCCAGCAGCTCCCAGACAGGGAGCTCCTACGAGCAGTACTTC. The entire variable domain, with the rest obtained from reference TRBV7-9 and TRBJ2-7, is as follows: DTGVSQNPRHKITKRGQNVTFRCDPISEHNRLYWYRQTLGQGPEFLTYFQNEAQLEKSRLLSDRFSAERPKGSFSTLEIQRTEQGDSAMYLCASSSQTGSSYEQYFGPGTRLTVT.

This chain connects TRBV6-1 to TRBJ2-2, with 8 bases identical to TRBD2. From germline, CDR1 is MNHNS and CDR2 SASEGT. V lost 5 bases and J lost 1; bases outside the gene matches: 9. This CDR3 region has 17 residues. The CDR3 DNA reads TGTGCCAGCAGTCGGAGTCGGGAGGGGATGAACACCGGGGAGCTGTTTTTT. It yields the protein CASSRSREGMNTGELFF.

This clonotype was counted once. J is TRBJ1-6 and V is TRBV18, with D hard to call. This CDR3 comprises 13 residues. V was trimmed by 3 bases and J by 8 bases, leaving 8 bases between them. CDR1 and CDR2 (germline): KGHSH, LQKENI. For the CDR3, the DNA is TGTGCCAGCTCACCCACAACTGATTCACCCCTCCACTTT. Encoded protein: CASSPTTDSPLHF.

This chain joins TRBV4-3 and TRBJ1-3, with D possibly being TRBD1 (5 bases). The CDR3 covers 16 residues. The germline V gene encodes CDR1 LGHNA and CDR2 YSLEER. V lost 1 base, J lost 3 bases, and 13 bases lay in between. The CDR3 region is CASSQGMGDSGNTIYF. The DNA for the CDR3 is TGCGCCAGCAGCCAAGGGATGGGGGATAGTGGAAACACCATATATTTT.

This clonotype was detected many times. The rearrangement links TRBV28 to TRBJ2-7; no definite D call. The CDR3 length is 13 residues. The germline V and J ends were trimmed by 1 base and 0 bases, with 4 bases remaining between them. Per the germline V gene, CDR1 is MDHEN and CDR2 is SYDVKM. The CDR3 region is CASSLLSSYEQYF. The DNA of the CDR3 is TGTGCCAGCAGTTTATTGAGCTCCTACGAGCAGTACTTC. Variable domain in full (rest from reference TRBV28 and TRBJ2-7): DVKVTQSSRYLVKRTGEKVFLECVQDMDHENMFWYRQDPGLGLRLIYFSYDVKMKEKGDIPEGYSVSREKKERFSLILESASTNQTSMYLCASSLLSSYEQYFGPGTRLTVT.

The chain joins TRBV11-1 to TRBJ2-5; 7 bases are a match to TRBD1. Germline loops: CDR1 SGHAT, CDR2 FQDESV (reference sequence). This CDR3 spans 15 amino acids. V gave up 5 bases and J gave up 1 base; unmatched junction bases: 7. The CDR3 loop is CASSPIRTGQETQYF. The CDR3 DNA sequence: TGTGCCAGCAGCCCAATTCGGACAGGCCAAGAGACCCAGTACTTC. Looking up the rest from reference TRBV11-1 and TRBJ2-5 gives the full variable domain: EAEVAQSPRYKITEKSQAVAFWCDPISGHATLYWYRQILGQGPELLVQFQDESVVDDSQLPKDRFSAERLKGVDSTLKIQPAELGDSAMYLCASSPIRTGQETQYFGPGTRLLVL.

CDR3 sequence reads: CASSATYPGLGGYTF. For the CDR3, the DNA is TGTGCCAGCAGCGCCACTTACCCCGGGTTGGGTGGCTACACCTTC. The gene calls are TRBV7-8 and TRBJ1-2; D remains ambiguous. V was cut by 5 bases and J by 7 bases, with 20 bases left in between. The CDR3 is made up of 15 amino acids. From germline, CDR1 is SGHVS and CDR2 FQNEAQ.

This clonotype came up a few times. The chain combines TRBV6-1 with TRBJ2-4; D call uncertain. The CDR3 is 14 residues long. Germline assignment: CDR1 MNHNS and CDR2 SASEGT. The ends were cut back, 2 bases at V and 2 bases at J, with 7 bases in the middle. CDR3 sequence: CASSEHGTKNIQYF. The CDR3 DNA reads TGTGCCAGCAGTGAACATGGTACCAAAAACATTCAGTACTTC.

In this sample, this clonotype turned up a few times. The chain couples TRBV20-1 to TRBJ2-7, with TRBD2 matching 9 bases. This CDR3 region has 16 residues. J lost 4 bases, V lost 0 bases, and 10 bases had no gene match. CDR1 is DFQATT, CDR2 SNEGSKA, per germline (reference sequence). CDR3 nucleotide sequence: TGCAGTGCTAGAGATTGGGAGCGGGGGGCCTTTTACGAGCAGTACTTC. Translating it yields CSARDWERGAFYEQYF.

This clonotype was observed a handful of times. The chain links TRBV3-1 to TRBJ2-1; tentatively, D is TRBD2 (6 bases). Per the germline V gene, CDR1 is LGHDT and CDR2 is YNNKEL (reference sequence). This CDR3 has 17 residues. Trimming cost V 0 bases and J 2 bases, with 14 bases left between them. The CDR3 DNA follows: TGTGCCAGCAGCCAAGATAGGAGGGGCCTTGCCTACAATGAGCAGTTCTTC. This sequence encodes CASSQDRRGLAYNEQFF.

This clonotype was seen only a few times. The rearrangement joins TRBV29-1 to TRBJ2-3, with 12 positions matching TRBD2. J gave up 4 bases and V 4 bases, and 12 bases lay outside the gene matches. This CDR3 spans 17 amino acids. The germline CDR1 and CDR2 sequences are SQVTM and ANQGSEA. The CDR3 protein is CSVGQMSSGRAADTQYF. For the CDR3, the DNA is TGCAGCGTTGGGCAAATGTCTAGCGGGAGGGCCGCAGATACGCAGTATTTT.

In this sample, this clonotype turned up a few times. The rearrangement joins TRBV6-5 to TRBJ2-4, with TRBD1 identical over 10 bases. The length of the CDR3 is 14 residues. Germline CDR1 MNHEY, CDR2 SVGAGI. V trimming: 4 bases; J trimming: 9 bases; junction bases outside the gene matches: 6. CDR3 nucleotides: TGTGCCAGCAGTTCTCCGGGACAGGGGTTCATTCAGTACTTC. This encodes CASSSPGQGFIQYF.

The sample holds many counts of this clonotype. V usage is TRBV7-2 and J usage is TRBJ1-1, with D uncertain. Trimming took off 5 bases at V and 3 bases at J, with 13 bases between the two ends. The CDR3 loop spans 14 amino acids. Per germline, CDR1 SGHTA and CDR2 FQGNSA. The DNA of the CDR3 is TGTGCCAGCAGCCCACAAGGCCAGCACACTGAAGCTTTCTTT. Translating gives CASSPQGQHTEAFF.

This clonotype was seen a handful of times. This chain connects TRBV11-2 to TRBJ2-7; 7 bases are shared with TRBD1. V gave up 1 base and J gave up 3 bases; unmatched junction bases: 3. This CDR3 has 14 amino acids. CDR1 and CDR2 (germline): SGHAT, FQNNGV. This CDR3 is CASSLAWTGYEQYF. The CDR3, as DNA: TGTGCCAGCAGCTTAGCGTGGACAGGCTACGAGCAGTACTTC.

Of note for this clonotype: A read error may account for a junction end that differs from germline. The chain uses TRBV19 and TRBJ2-1; perhaps D is TRBD1 or TRBD2 (5 bases each). In germline, CDR1 is LNHDA, CDR2 SQIVND (reference sequence). The CDR3 runs 13 residues. The CDR3 nucleotides read TGTGCCACCACCGGGACCTCCAACAATGAGCAGTTCTTC. It codes for CATTGTSNNEQFF.

J is TRBJ2-1 and V is TRBV6-5; 10 nucleotides line up with TRBD1. Germline values: CDR1 MNHEY, CDR2 SVGAGI. This CDR3 contains 17 residues. V lost 4 bases, J lost 8 bases, and 14 bases stayed unmatched. The chain's CDR3 is CASSLRTGGALGDEQFF. In DNA form, the CDR3 reads TGTGCCAGCAGTTTAAGGACAGGGGGAGCTCTTGGGGATGAGCAGTTCTTC.

The V call is TRBV7-9, the J call TRBJ2-5; no definite D call. Germline assignment: CDR1 SEHNR and CDR2 FQNEAQ (reference sequence). V lost 1 base to trimming and J lost 6 bases, with 6 bases between them. The CDR3 runs to 12 residues. The CDR3 loop is CASSLGWKTQYF. The CDR3 DNA reads TGTGCCAGCAGCTTAGGGTGGAAGACCCAGTACTTC.

This clonotype was counted only a few times. The rearrangement uses TRBV20-1 and TRBJ2-7; D is perhaps TRBD1 (5 bases). The V gene lost 6 bases and the J gene lost 2 bases, with 14 bases spanning the gap. Germline V gene data show CDR1 as DFQATT and CDR2 as SNEGSKA (reference sequence). The CDR3 runs to 13 residues. The CDR3 here is CSAQDKLPYEQYF. The CDR3 DNA sequence: TGCAGTGCCCAGGACAAGCTGCCCTACGAGCAGTACTTC.

The chain carries TRBV5-6 and TRBJ2-3; 12 bases line up with TRBD2. The germline gives CDR1 SGHDT, CDR2 YYEEEE. V was clipped by 0 bases and J by 4 bases; unmatched bases: 9. CDR3 length: 18 amino acids. The CDR3 bases are TGTGCCAGCAGCTTGGCCCTAGCGGGAGGGTCTCGAGCAGATACGCAGTATTTT. Translated: CASSLALAGGSRADTQYF.